Here is one T cell receptor (beta chain) with its context. These data originate in a study of blood T cell repertoires in COVID-19. Study as a whole: PBMCs, B-cell-depleted T cells, or T cells were the source of the cDNA or gDNA that made up the material.

In the authors' methods: Counts of nucleated cells, estimated from reference gene primer amplification, were obtained. Using immunoSEQ multiplex PCR, the repertoire was profiled, and TCRdb retains in-frame clones only, with some absent. The V and J calls and clone size are taken from that table; D and trimming were inferred from the DNA. The sample comprises about 220,000 clones, about 81% of which are singletons, and 5.2% rests with the top ten. V lost 5 bases and J lost 8; bases outside the gene matches: 8. Germline CDR1 reads SGHAT; CDR2 reads FQNNGV. The CDR3 totals 15 residues. The sequenced sample was peripheral blood. The chain links TRBV11-2 to TRBJ2-1; 11 nucleotides line up with TRBD1. The source of this sequence is a woman aged 70-85 years with COVID-19, enrolled during active disease. CDR3 nucleotide sequence: TGTGCCAGCAGCCCAGGACAGGGGGCTGGAGATGAGCAGTTCTTC. Encoded protein: CASSPGQGAGDEQFF.